This T cell receptor beta chain emerged from a study of early T cells in non-severe SARS-CoV-2 infection. Regarding the study as a whole: CD4 and private specificities were missed by VDJdb matching, which favored anti-spike CD8 responses.

In the library, individual cDNA molecules carried attached unique molecular identifiers. TCRdb itself ran the 5' RACE reads through MiXCR, one entry per CDR3 protein. The sample consists of some 38,000 distinct CDR3 sequences, roughly 4.5% of them appearing once. This clonotype was detected ten times or more. Its target is not known. Germline lookup yields CDR1 MGHRA and CDR2 YSYEKL. This CDR3 contains 15 residues. V shed 0 bases and J 10 bases; nucleotides not matched to a gene: 6. The V gene is TRBV4-1, the J gene TRBJ2-1; 10 positions agree with TRBD2. The sequence came from an adult who was a healthcare worker with PCR-confirmed SARS-CoV-2 infection or an uninfected control (not recorded which). The material sequenced was whole blood. CDR3 coding DNA: TGCGCCAGCAGCCAAGAGGGACTAGCGATCATCGAGCAGTTCTTC. Protein: CASSQEGLAIIEQFF.